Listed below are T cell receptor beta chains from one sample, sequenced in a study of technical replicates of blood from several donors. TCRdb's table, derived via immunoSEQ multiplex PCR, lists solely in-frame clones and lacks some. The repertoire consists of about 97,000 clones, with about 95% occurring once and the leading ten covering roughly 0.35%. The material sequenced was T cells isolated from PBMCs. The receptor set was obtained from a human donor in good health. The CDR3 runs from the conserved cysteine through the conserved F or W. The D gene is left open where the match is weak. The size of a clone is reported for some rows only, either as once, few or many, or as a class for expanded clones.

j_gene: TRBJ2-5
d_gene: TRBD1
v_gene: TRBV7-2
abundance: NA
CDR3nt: TGTGCCAGCAGCTACCGGACAGGACAAGAGACCCAGTACTTC
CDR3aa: CASSYRTGQETQYF

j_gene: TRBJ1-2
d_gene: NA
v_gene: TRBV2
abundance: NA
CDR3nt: TGTGCCAGCAGCAGGGGATACGGCTACACCTTC
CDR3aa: CASSRGYGYTF

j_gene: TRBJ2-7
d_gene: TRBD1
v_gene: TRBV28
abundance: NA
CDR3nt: TGTGCCAGCAGCCTTCCCCAGACAGGGTACGAGCAGTACTTC
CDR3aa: CASSLPQTGYEQYF

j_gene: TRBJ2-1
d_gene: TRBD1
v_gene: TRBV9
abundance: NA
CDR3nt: TGTGCCAGCAGCCCCCGGACAGGGAATGAGCAGTTCTTC
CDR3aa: CASSPRTGNEQFF

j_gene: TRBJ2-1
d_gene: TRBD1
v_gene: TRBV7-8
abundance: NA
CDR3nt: TGTGCCAGCAGCCTCAGGGGGCTTAATGAGCAGTTCTTC
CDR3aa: CASSLRGLNEQFF

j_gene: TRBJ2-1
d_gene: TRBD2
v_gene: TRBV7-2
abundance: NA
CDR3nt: TGTGCCAGCAGCCGCAGCTACCCGGGACTAGCGGGATACAATGAGCAGTTCTTC
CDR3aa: CASSRSYPGLAGYNEQFF

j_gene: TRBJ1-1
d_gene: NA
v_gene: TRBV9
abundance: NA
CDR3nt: TGTGCCAGCAGCGTAGACCCTGGGGGCGCGAGGTCTGAAGCTTTCTTT
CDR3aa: CASSVDPGGARSEAFF

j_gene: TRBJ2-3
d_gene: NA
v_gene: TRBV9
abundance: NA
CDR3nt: TGTGCCAGCAGCGTCGCTCACAGGGTAGATACGCAGTATTTT
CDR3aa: CASSVAHRVDTQYF

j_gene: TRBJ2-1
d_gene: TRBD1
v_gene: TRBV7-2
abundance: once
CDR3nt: TGTGCCAGCAGCACTCAGGGGGCCTATCGCGATGAGCAGTTCTTC
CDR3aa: CASSTQGAYRDEQFF

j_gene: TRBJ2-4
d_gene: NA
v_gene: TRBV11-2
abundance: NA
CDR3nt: TGTGCCAGCAGCCCCTTCCCATCGGCGGGAACAGACATTCAGTACTTC
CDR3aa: CASSPFPSAGTDIQYF

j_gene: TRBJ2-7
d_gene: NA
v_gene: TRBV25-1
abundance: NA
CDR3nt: TGTGCCAGCAGTGGGGTCGGCAGGGAGGTCTTC
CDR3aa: CASSGVGREVF

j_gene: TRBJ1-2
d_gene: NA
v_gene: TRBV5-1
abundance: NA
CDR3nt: TGCGCCAGCAGCCGGGACGGGACAAATGGCTACACCTTC
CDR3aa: CASSRDGTNGYTF

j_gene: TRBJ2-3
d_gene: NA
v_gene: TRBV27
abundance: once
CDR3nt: TGTGCCAGCAGTTTAGGGAGAGATACGCAGTATTTT
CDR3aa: CASSLGRDTQYF

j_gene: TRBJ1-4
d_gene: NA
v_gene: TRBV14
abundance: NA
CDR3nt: TGTGCCAGCAGCCAAGATTGGGAAGCGGCAAAACTGTTTTTT
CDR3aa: CASSQDWEAAKLFF

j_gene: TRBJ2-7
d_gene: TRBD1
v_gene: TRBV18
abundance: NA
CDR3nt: TGTGCCAGCTCAGGGACAGGGGCAGGAGGGGCCTACGAGCAGTACTTC
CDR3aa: CASSGTGAGGAYEQYF

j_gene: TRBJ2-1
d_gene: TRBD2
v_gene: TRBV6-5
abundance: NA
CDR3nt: TGTGCCAGCACCTATGCGGGGGGCAATGAGCAGTTCTTC
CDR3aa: CASTYAGGNEQFF

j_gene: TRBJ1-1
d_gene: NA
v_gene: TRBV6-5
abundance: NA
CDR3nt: TGTGCCAGCAGTTTTACGGGGAACACTGAAGCTTTCTTT
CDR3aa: CASSFTGNTEAFF

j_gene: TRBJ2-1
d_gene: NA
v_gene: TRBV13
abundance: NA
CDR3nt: TGTGCCAGCAGCCAAGGGGTGGTAGTTCGGAATGAGCAGTTCTTC
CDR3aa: CASSQGVVVRNEQFF

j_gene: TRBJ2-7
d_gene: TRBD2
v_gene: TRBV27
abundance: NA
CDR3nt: TGTGCCAGCAGGGAAACTAGCGGGGGGGACTACGAGCAGTACTTC
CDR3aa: CASRETSGGDYEQYF

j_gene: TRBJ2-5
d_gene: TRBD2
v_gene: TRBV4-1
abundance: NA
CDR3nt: TGCGCCAGCCGGGACTACTTCCAAGAGACCCAGTACTTC
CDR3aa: CASRDYFQETQYF

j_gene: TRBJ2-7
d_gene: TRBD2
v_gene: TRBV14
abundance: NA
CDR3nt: TGTGCCAGCAGCCAAGGACTAGCGGGAGGTGGGTACGAGCAGTACTTC
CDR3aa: CASSQGLAGGGYEQYF

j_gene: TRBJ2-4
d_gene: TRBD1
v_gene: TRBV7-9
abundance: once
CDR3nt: TGTGCCAGCAGCCTATGGGATGGACAGGGCAAAAACATTCAGTACTTC
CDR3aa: CASSLWDGQGKNIQYF

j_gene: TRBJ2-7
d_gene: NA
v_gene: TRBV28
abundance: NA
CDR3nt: TGTGCCAGCAGCTTGACTAGTTTGAGCCGCGAGCAGTACTTC
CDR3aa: CASSLTSLSREQYF

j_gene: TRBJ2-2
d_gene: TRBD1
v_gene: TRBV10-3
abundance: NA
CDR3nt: TGTGCCATCAAAGCCTTCGGACAGGAGAACACCGGGGAGCTGTTTTTT
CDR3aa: CAIKAFGQENTGELFF

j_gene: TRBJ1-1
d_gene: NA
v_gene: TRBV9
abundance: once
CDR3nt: TGTGCCAGCAGCGTAGGAGGGACCGGGGGTGAAGCTTTCTTT
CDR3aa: CASSVGGTGGEAFF

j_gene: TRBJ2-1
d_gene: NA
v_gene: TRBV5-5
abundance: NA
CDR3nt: TGTGCCAGCAGCTTAAACTACATTACGTTCTTC
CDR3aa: CASSLNYITFF

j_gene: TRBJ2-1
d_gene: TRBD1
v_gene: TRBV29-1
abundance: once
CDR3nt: TGCAGCGTTGGTGGGTCAGGGGGCCCCTTCTACAATGAGCAGTTCTTC
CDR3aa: CSVGGSGGPFYNEQFF

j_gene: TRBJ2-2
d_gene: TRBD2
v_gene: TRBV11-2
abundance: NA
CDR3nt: TGTGCCAGCAGCTTAGGGACTAGCGGGAGGAACACCGGGGAGCTGTTTTTT
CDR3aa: CASSLGTSGRNTGELFF

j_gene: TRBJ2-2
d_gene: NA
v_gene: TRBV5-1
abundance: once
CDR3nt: TGCGCCAGCACTTCTACGGGTGCGAACACCGGGGAGCTGTTTTTT
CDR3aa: CASTSTGANTGELFF

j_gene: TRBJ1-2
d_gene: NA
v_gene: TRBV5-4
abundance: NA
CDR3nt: TGTGCCAGCAGCCTCCCCCAGGGGCTACGAGGCTACACCTTC
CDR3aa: CASSLPQGLRGYTF

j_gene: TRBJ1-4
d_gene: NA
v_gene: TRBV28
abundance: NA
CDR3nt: TGTGCCAGCAGTTTTGCGGGGGATGTACCTAATGAAAAACTGTTTTTT
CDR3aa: CASSFAGDVPNEKLFF

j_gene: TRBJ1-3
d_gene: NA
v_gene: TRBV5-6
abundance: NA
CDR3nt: TGTGCCAGCAGCTATGACAGCCACTCTGGAAACACCATATATTTT
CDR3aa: CASSYDSHSGNTIYF

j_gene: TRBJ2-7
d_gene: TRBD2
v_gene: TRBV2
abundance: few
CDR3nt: TGTGCCAGCAGTCCTCTAGCGGGAGTTAATTACGAGCAGTACTTC
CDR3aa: CASSPLAGVNYEQYF

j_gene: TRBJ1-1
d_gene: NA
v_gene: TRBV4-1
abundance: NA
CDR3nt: TGCGCCAGCAGCCGCACCGGGAACACTGAAGCTTTCTTT
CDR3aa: CASSRTGNTEAFF

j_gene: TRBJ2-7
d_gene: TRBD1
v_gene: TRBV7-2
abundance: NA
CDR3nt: TGTGCCAGCAGCGACCACAGGGGATACGAGCAGTACTTC
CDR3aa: CASSDHRGYEQYF

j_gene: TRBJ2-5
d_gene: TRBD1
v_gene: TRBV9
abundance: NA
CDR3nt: TGTGCCAGCAAACTGACAGGGGCAGCCGGAGAGACCCAGTACTTC
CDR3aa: CASKLTGAAGETQYF

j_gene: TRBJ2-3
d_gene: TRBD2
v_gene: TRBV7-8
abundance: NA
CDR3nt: TGTGCCAGCAGCATTAGGACTAGCGGGAGGGCTCCAGATACGCAGTATTTT
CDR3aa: CASSIRTSGRAPDTQYF

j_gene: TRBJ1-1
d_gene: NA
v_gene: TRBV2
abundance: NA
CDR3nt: TGTGCCAGCAGCGGGGTAACTGAAGCTTTCTTT
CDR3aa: CASSGVTEAFF

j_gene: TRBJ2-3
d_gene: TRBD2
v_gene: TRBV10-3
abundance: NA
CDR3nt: TGTGCCATCAGTGAGACTAGCGAGGATACGCAGTATTTT
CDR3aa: CAISETSEDTQYF

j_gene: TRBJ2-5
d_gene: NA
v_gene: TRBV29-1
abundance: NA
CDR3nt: TGCAGCGTTGAGTTGGACAGAAAAGAGACCCAGTACTTC
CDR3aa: CSVELDRKETQYF

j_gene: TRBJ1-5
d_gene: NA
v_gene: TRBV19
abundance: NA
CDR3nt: TGTGCCAGTAGTATAGGGAGAGGAGTCAATCAGCCCCAGCATTTT
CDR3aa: CASSIGRGVNQPQHF

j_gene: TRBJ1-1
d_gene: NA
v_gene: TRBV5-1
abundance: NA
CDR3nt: TGCGCCAGCAGCTTGGACACGAGGGCTGAAGCTTTCTTT
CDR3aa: CASSLDTRAEAFF

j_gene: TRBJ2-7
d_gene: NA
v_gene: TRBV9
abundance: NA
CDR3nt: TGTGCCAGCAGCGTAGACGGAGCTGTTGTTTCCGAGCAGTACTTC
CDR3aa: CASSVDGAVVSEQYF

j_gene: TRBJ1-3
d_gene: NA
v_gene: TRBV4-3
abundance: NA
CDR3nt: TGCGCCAGCAGCCAAGGACATAGCTCTGGAAACACCATATATTTT
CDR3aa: CASSQGHSSGNTIYF

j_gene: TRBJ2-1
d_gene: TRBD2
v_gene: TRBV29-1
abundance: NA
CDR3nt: TGCAGCGTTGAATTAACGGCAGCGGGAGCGAGGGATGAGCAGTTCTTC
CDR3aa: CSVELTAAGARDEQFF

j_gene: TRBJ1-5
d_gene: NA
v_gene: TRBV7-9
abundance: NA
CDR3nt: TGTGCCAGCAGCTTAGGGAGCCTCAATCAGCCCCAGCATTTT
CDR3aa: CASSLGSLNQPQHF

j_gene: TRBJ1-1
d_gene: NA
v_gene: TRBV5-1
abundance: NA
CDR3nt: TGCGCCAGCAGCTTGGCAGGGAACACTGAAGCTTTCTTT
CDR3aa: CASSLAGNTEAFF

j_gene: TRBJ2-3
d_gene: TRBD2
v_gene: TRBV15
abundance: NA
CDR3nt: TGTGCCACCAGCAGAGATCAGCGGGGCCCGAGCGATACGCAGTATTTT
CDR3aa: CATSRDQRGPSDTQYF

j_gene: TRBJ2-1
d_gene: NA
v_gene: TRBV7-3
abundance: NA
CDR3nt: TGTGCCAGCAGCTTAACTTCCGGGAGGCAGTTCTTC
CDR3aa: CASSLTSGRQFF

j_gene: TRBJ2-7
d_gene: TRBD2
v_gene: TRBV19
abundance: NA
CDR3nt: TGTGCCAGTAGTATCGGGGGGGAGCAGTACTTC
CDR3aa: CASSIGGEQYF

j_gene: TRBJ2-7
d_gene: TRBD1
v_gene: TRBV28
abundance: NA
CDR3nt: TGTGCCAGCAGTTCCCCGGGACAGCCCTACGAGCAGTACTTC
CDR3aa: CASSSPGQPYEQYF